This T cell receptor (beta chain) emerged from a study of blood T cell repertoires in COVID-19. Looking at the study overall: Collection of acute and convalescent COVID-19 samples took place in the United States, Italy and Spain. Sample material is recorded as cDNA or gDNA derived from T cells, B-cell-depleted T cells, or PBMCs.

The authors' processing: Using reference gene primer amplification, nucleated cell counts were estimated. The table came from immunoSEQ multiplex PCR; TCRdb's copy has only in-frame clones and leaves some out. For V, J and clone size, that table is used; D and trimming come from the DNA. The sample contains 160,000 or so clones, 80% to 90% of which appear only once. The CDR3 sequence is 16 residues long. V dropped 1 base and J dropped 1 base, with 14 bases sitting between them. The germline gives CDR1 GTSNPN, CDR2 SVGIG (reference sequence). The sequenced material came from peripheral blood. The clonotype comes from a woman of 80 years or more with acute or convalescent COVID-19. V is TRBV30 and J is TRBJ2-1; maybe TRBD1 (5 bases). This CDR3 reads CAWSALGLRSYNEQFF. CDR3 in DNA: TGTGCCTGGAGTGCGCTGGGGCTTCGGTCCTACAATGAGCAGTTCTTC.